The sequence of this T cell receptor (beta chain) was determined in a study of type 1 and type 2 diabetes patients. Study results and limitations: Type 1 diabetes repertoires were significantly less diverse than type 2 diabetes ones. Some HECs seen only in T1D might also appear in more T2D or control samples. Age and gender were not matched between study groups, possibly biasing interpretation.

PCR was run on genomic DNA. Multiplex PCR with 30 forward and 13 reverse primers amplified the TCR beta CDR3. TCRdb called the multiplex PCR reads again in MiXCR, with one record for every CDR3 protein. Here the sample spans about 290,000 distinct CDR3 sequences, roughly 44% being singletons. Turning to this clonotype: Its antigen is not known.

CDR1 MNHEY and CDR2 SMNVEV come from the germline V gene (reference sequence). With 2 bases removed from V and 9 bases from J, the gap between germline ends came to 11 bases. CDR3 length: 14 amino acids. Sequencing was carried out using peripheral blood mononuclear cells (PBMCs). The gene calls are TRBV27 and TRBJ1-6, with D perhaps TRBD1 (6 bases). The clonotype originates from a man aged 18 to 30 with type 2 diabetes. The CDR3 sequence is CASSLSTGLSPLHF. As DNA, the CDR3 is TGTGCCAGCAGTTTAAGCACAGGGCTTTCACCCCTCCACTTT.